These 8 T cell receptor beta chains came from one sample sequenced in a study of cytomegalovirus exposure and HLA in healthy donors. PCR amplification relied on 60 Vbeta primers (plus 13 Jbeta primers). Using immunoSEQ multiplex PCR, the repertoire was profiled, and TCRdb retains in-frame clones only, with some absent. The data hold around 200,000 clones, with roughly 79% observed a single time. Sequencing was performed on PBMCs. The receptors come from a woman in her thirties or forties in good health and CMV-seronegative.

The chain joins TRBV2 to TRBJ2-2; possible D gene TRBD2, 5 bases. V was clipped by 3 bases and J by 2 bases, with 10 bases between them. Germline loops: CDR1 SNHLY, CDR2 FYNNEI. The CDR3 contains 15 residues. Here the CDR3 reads CASSEGGLNTGELFF. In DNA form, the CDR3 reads TGTGCCAGCAGTGAGGGCGGGCTTAACACCGGGGAGCTGTTTTTT.

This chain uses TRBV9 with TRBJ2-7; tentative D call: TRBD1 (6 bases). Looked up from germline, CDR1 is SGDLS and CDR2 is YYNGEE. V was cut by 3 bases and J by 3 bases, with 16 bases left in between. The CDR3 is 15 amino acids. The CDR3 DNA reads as TGTGCCAGCAGCGCCGGTTTGGGGACAATCTACGAGCAGTACTTC. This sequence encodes CASSAGLGTIYEQYF.

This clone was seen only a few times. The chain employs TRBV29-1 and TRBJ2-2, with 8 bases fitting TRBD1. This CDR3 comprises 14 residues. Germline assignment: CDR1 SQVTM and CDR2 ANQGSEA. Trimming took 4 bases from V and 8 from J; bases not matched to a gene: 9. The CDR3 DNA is TGCAGCGTTGCTACAGGGGGGTGGCAAGGGGAGCTGTTTTTT. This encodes CSVATGGWQGELFF.

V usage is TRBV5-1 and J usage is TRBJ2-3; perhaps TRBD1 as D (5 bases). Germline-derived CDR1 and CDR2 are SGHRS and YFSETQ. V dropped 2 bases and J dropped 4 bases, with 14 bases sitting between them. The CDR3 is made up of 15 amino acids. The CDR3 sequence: CASSLRALGADTQYF. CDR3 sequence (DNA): TGCGCCAGCAGCTTAAGAGCGCTAGGGGCAGATACGCAGTATTTT.

The CDR3 DNA sequence: TGTGCCAGCAGTTTAGGGGACAGAAACTATGGCTACACCTTC. Translating gives CASSLGDRNYGYTF. V usage is TRBV27 and J usage is TRBJ1-2, with 7 bases fitting TRBD1. The J segment lost 2 bases and the V segment lost 2 bases, leaving 2 bases of the junction unmatched. Per germline, CDR1 MNHEY and CDR2 SMNVEV (reference sequence). The CDR3 length is 14 residues.

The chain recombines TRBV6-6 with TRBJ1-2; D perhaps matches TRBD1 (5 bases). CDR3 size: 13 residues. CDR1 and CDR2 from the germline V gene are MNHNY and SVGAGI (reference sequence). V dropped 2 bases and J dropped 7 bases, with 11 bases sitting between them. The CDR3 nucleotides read TGTGCCAGCAGTTACGGGGAGGGACCTGGCTACACCTTC. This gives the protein CASSYGEGPGYTF.

CDR3 DNA sequence: TGTGCCAGCAGTGACGGGACAGCCACCTCCTACGAGCAGTACTTC. Encoded protein: CASSDGTATSYEQYF. The gene calls are TRBV2 and TRBJ2-7; 7 bases map to TRBD1. The CDR3 sequence is 15 residues long. Germline CDR1 reads SNHLY; CDR2 reads FYNNEI. The junction had 5 bases not matched to a gene; V was cut back by 3 bases and J by 0 bases.

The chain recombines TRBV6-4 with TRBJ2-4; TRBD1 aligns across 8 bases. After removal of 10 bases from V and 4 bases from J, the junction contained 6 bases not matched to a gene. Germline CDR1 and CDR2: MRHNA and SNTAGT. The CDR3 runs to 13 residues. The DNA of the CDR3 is TGTGCCAAACCGGGACAGGTAAAAAACATTCAGTACTTC. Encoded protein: CAKPGQVKNIQYF.